This TCR beta chain was recovered during a study of control samples from healthy donors and cancer patients. Sequencing used immunoSEQ multiplex PCR; TCRdb keeps in-frame clones, though not all of them. The repertoire consists of 30,000 to 40,000 clones, with over 70% occurring once and the leading ten covering roughly 21%. This clonotype originated in a woman aged 55-70 years with lung cancer. Sequencing used PBMCs.

The CDR3 sequence is CASSAIAGGLNEQFF. The CDR3 region has the DNA TGTGCCAGCAGTGCGATAGCGGGGGGTCTCAATGAGCAGTTCTTC. The chain is built from TRBV9 and TRBJ2-1; 10 positions agree with TRBD2. The CDR3 runs 15 residues. The germline gives CDR1 SGDLS, CDR2 YYNGEE. Unmatched junction bases numbered 8, after V lost 5 bases and J lost 6 bases.